What follows describes a single TCR beta chain. Its antigen is undetermined. The data were obtained in a study of T cell responses to AZD1222 COVID-19 vaccine. Study as a whole: Second-dose intervals near 4 or 12 weeks were combined. Study findings and constraints: Reportedly, nearly half of unique spike TCRs recognized epitopes outside B.1.351/B.1.1.7 mutations. Sampling that yielded the repertoires occurred only after the peak T cell response. Donors were mostly white British, more females; clonal diversity possibly underestimated.

Germline values: CDR1 KGHSH, CDR2 LQKENI. Germline trimming cut 0 bases from V and 3 bases from J; bases unmatched to any gene: 1. CDR3 size: 15 residues. Assay used: immunoSEQ multiplex PCR; TCRdb lists only in-frame clones, some missing. The sample lists 150,000 to 200,000 clones, around 89% seen once, with around 5.8% in the top ten. The material was peripheral blood, obtained on day 0 of AZD1222 vaccination. The chain combines TRBV18 with TRBJ2-3; 9 bases are shared with TRBD2. This sequence was found in an adult in good health. The CDR3 loop is CASSPPSGRTDTQYF. CDR3 nucleotide sequence: TGTGCCAGCTCACCACCTAGCGGGAGAACAGATACGCAGTATTTT.